Reported below is one T cell receptor (beta chain). This entry comes from a study of blood T cell repertoires in COVID-19. In the original workflow: Amplifying reference gene primers gave estimates of nucleated cell counts. The data were produced by immunoSEQ multiplex PCR, yet TCRdb's version contains in-frame clones alone and is incomplete. The DNA was the basis for D and trimming; V, J and clone size are from that table. The sample lists over 70,000 clones, approximately 84% seen once, with roughly 6.3% in the top ten. V was trimmed by 3 bases and J by 3 bases, leaving 13 bases between them. The CDR3 spans 15 residues. The germline gives CDR1 KGHSH, CDR2 LQKENI.

The receptor comes from an older man with COVID-19, enrolled during active disease. The chain recombines TRBV18 with TRBJ2-3, with D tentatively TRBD2 (5 bases). The sequenced sample consisted of peripheral blood. CDR3 loop: CASSPLSGRTDTQYF. CDR3 nucleotide sequence: TGTGCCAGCTCACCGTTAAGCGGAAGAACAGATACGCAGTATTTT.